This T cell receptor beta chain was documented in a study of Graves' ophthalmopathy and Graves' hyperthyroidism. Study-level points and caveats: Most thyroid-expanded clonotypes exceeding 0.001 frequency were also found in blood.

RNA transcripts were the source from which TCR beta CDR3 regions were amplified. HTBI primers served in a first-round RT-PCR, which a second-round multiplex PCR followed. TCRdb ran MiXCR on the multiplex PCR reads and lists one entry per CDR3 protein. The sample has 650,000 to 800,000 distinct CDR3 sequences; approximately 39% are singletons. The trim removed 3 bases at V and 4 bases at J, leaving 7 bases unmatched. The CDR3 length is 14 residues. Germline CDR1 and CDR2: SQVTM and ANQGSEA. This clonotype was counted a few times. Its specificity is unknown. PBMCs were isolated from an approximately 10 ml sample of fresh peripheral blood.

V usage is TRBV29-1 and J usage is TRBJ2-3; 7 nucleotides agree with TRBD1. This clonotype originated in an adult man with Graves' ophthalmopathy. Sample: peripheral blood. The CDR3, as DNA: TGCAGCGTTGACTTGGCCGGGACAGCAGATACGCAGTATTTT. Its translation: CSVDLAGTADTQYF.